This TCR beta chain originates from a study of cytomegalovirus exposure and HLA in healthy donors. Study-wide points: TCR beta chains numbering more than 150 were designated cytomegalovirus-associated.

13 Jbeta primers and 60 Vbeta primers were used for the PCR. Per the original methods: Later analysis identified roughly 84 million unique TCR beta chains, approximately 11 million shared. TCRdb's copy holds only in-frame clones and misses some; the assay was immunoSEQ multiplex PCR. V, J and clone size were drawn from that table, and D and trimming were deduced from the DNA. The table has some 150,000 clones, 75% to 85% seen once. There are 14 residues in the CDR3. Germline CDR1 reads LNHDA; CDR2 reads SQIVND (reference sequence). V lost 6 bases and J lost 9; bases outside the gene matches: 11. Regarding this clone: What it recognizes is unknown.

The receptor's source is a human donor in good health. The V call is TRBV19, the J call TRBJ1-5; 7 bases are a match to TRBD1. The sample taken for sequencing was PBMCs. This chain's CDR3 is CASRTGTAIGPQHF. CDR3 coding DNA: TGTGCCAGTAGGACCGGGACAGCCATTGGGCCCCAGCATTTT.